This TCR beta chain was sequenced in a study of neurological immune-mediated disorders. The cDNA was produced through 5'RACE with 10-nucleotide random UMIs. TCRdb itself ran the 5' RACE reads through MiXCR, one entry per CDR3 protein. The sample contains 87,000 or so distinct CDR3 sequences, around 3.4% of which appear only once. The sample holds many counts of this clonotype. Antigen unknown. Notes on the study in general: One related-CDR3 cluster, found by phylogenetic grouping, held repertoires of 18 of 34 multiple sclerosis patients and is a possible signature.

Trimming took 4 bases from V and 1 from J; bases not matched to a gene: 0. The CDR3 is made up of 15 amino acids. A total of 2 million PBMCs stored at -80 degrees C provided the unsorted libraries. The receptor's source is a woman aged 45-65 years with multiple sclerosis. Material for sequencing was PBMCs. The V gene is TRBV12-3 or TRBV12-4, the J gene TRBJ2-3; 12 bases agree with TRBD2. The CDR3 region is CASSWTSGGTDTQYF. The CDR3 coding sequence is TGTGCCAGCAGTTGGACTAGCGGGGGCACAGATACGCAGTATTTT.